This T cell receptor (beta chain) was retrieved from a study of CD8+CD57+ T cells in acquired aplastic anemia. The study's findings and limits: Overlapping CD8+ CDR3 repertoires of patients and controls contained some 27 shared sequences.

Whoever was chosen for sequencing had shown CD8+CD57+ cell expansion by flow cytometry. At the time of blood sampling, patients had not yet received any therapy. This clonotype has more than one count but fewer than ten. The antigen is undetermined. The TCR beta profiling, which covered VDJ combination and CDR3 sequence, was carried out using genomic DNA as the template. TCRdb reprocessed the reads with MiXCR, giving one entry per CDR3 protein. This sample has hundreds of thousands of distinct CDR3 sequences, with about a third found just once. After removal of 2 bases from V and 7 bases from J, the junction contained 5 bases not matched to a gene. The CDR3 contains 13 residues. Germline V gives CDR1 GTSNPN, CDR2 SVGIG (reference sequence).

The chain carries TRBV30 and TRBJ1-5; 7 bases fit TRBD1. This TCR was recovered from a human donor with aplastic anemia. Sample: sorted CD4+, CD8+, or CD8+CD57+ T cells (not recorded which) from PBMCs. The DNA of the CDR3 is TGTGCCTGGAGTCGGCAGGGGGGCCAGCCCCAGCATTTT. Protein sequence: CAWSRQGGQPQHF.